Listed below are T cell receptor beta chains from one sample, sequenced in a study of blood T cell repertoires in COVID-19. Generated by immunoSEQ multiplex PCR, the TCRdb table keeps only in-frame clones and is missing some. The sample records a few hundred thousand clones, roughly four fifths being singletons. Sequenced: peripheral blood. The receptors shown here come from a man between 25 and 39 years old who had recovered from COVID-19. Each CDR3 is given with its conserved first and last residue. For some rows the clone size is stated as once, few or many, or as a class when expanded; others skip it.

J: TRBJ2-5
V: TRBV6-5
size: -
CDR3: CASSYSSGAQGTQYF

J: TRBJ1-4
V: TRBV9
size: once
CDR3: CASSVGDSESVKLFF

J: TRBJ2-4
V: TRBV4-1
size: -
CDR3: CASSQVPGQGGNIQYF

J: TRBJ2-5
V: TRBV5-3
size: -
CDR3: CARSFKETQYF

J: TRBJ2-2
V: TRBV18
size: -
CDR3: CASSPWDSKNTGELFF

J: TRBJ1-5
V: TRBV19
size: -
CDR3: CASSYVGEVNQPQHF

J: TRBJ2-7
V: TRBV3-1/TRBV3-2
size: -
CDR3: CASSQGTGREQYF

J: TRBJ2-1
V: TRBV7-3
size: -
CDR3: CASSSLAGGRYNEQFF

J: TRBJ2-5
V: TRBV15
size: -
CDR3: CATSRDLGGGFQETQYF

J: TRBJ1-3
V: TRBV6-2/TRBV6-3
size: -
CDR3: CASSSDGVGGNTIYF

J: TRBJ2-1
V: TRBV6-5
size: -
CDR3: CASRRGLASYNEQFF

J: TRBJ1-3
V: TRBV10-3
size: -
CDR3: CAISESGQSGNTIYF

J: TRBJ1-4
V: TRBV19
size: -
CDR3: CASRDGGRWAEKLFF

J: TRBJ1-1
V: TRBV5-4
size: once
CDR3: CASSSGLDRTEAFF

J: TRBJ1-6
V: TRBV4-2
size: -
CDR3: CASSHTDRSSNSPLHF

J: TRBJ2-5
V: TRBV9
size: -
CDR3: CASSETRTGNFETQYF

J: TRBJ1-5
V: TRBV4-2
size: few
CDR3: CASSPHFTGIRNQPQHF

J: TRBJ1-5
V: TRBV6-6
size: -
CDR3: CASSYQGLGNQPQHF

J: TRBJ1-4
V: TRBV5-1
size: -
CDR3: CASSMTVREKLFF

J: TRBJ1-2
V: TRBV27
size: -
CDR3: CASSQTGSGYTF

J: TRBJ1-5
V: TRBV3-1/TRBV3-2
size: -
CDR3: CASSLSPVRPQHF

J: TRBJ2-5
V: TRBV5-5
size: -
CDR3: CASSPTTGTGETQYF

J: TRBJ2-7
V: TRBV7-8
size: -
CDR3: CASSFGGRSSYEQYF